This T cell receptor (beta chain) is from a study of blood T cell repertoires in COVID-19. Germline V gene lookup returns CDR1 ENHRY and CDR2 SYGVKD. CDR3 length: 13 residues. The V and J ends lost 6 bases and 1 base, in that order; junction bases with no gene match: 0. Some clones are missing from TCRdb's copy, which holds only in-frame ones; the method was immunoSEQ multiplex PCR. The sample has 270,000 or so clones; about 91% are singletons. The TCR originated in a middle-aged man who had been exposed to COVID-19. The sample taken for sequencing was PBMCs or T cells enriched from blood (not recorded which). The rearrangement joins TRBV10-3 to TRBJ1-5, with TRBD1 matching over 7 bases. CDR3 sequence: CAIRQGSNQPQHF. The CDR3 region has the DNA TGTGCCATCAGACAGGGGAGCAATCAGCCCCAGCATTTT.